Below are 10 T cell receptor beta chains sequenced from a single sample in a study of cytomegalovirus exposure and HLA in healthy donors. Researchers ran the PCR with 60 Vbeta and 13 Jbeta primers. Only in-frame clones appear in the TCRdb table, and some are missing; sequencing was by immunoSEQ multiplex PCR. The data show 100,000 to 150,000 clones, 81% seen once. Sequencing was carried out using PBMCs. All receptors come from a man aged 18-30 years in good health and CMV-seronegative.

The chain has TRBV5-1 and TRBJ1-2; a weak D match, TRBD1 (5 bases). V was clipped by 4 bases and J by 3 bases, with 19 bases between them. The V gene's germline CDR1 is SGHRS and CDR2 YFSETQ. This CDR3 comprises 16 residues. CDR3 coding DNA: TGCGCCAGCAGCGTTAATGCAGGGAGGAGAGACTATGGCTACACCTTC. Translated, it gives CASSVNAGRRDYGYTF.

As regards this clone: The same CDR3 can be traced to other DNA sequences in this sample. The chain recombines TRBV6-5 with TRBJ2-7, with a possible D match to TRBD1 (6 bases). The CDR3 loop spans 12 amino acids. CDR1 and CDR2 (germline): MNHEY, SVGAGI. V was cut by 8 bases and J by 3 bases, with 11 bases left in between. For the CDR3, the DNA is TGTGCCAGCGGGACCAGGGGCTACGAGCAGTACTTC. Translating it yields CASGTRGYEQYF.

This chain connects TRBV7-9 to TRBJ1-1; no clear D gene. The CDR3 runs to 11 residues. CDR1 and CDR2 from the germline V gene are SEHNR and FQNEAQ (reference sequence). Between the trimmed V and J ends, which lost 3 bases and 11 bases, there was a span of 10 bases. The CDR3 loop is CASSFSGDAFF. DNA for the CDR3: TGTGCCAGCAGCTTTTCCGGGGATGCTTTCTTT.

CDR3 sequence: CAWSTGPNSPLHF. The CDR3 DNA reads TGTGCCTGGTCGACAGGCCCTAATTCACCCCTCCACTTT. This chain uses TRBV30 with TRBJ1-6, with D perhaps matching TRBD1 (6 bases). The CDR3 is made up of 13 amino acids. V lost 5 bases to trimming and J lost 6 bases, with 11 bases between them. CDR1 and CDR2 (germline): GTSNPN, SVGIG (reference sequence).

The chain links TRBV5-6 to TRBJ1-6, with 9 bases identical to TRBD1. The CDR3 covers 16 residues. From germline, CDR1 is SGHDT and CDR2 YYEEEE. Germline trimming cut 4 bases from V and 3 bases from J; bases unmatched to any gene: 5. CDR3 sequence: CASSLPDRGYNSPLHF. The CDR3 nucleotides are TGTGCCAGCAGCCTACCGGACAGGGGCTATAATTCACCCCTCCACTTT.

The V and J genes are TRBV7-2 and TRBJ2-3; the D is unclear. Germline CDR1 and CDR2: SGHTA and FQGNSA. This CDR3 region has 13 residues. Trimming removed 5 bases from V and 1 base from J, with 7 bases in between. The CDR3 DNA sequence: TGTGCCAGCAGCATCCTTGGCACAGATACGCAGTATTTT. Protein product: CASSILGTDTQYF.

V and J are TRBV29-1 and TRBJ2-7; the match to TRBD1 covers 10 bases. The CDR3 totals 14 residues. Germline CDR1 is SQVTM and CDR2 is ANQGSEA. Germline trimming cut 2 bases from V and 3 bases from J; bases unmatched to any gene: 4. This CDR3 reads CSVENRDRGYEQYF. The CDR3 DNA reads TGCAGCGTTGAAAATAGGGACAGGGGCTACGAGCAGTACTTC.

The CDR3 reads CSAIPASEQFF. The CDR3 DNA reads TGCAGTGCCATCCCAGCTAGTGAGCAGTTCTTC. The chain is built from TRBV20-1 and TRBJ2-1, with D unclear. The CDR3 has 11 residues. Trimming left V 6 bases short and J 9 bases short, with 12 bases between. Germline V gene data show CDR1 as DFQATT and CDR2 as SNEGSKA (reference sequence).

This sequence joins TRBV19 and TRBJ1-1, with 7 bases lining up with TRBD1. V was clipped by 4 bases and J by 1 base; unmatched bases: 3. The germline V gene encodes CDR1 LNHDA and CDR2 SQIVND (reference sequence). The CDR3 totals 14 residues. This CDR3 is CASSTGQWNTEAFF. The CDR3 DNA sequence: TGTGCCAGTAGTACGGGACAGTGGAACACTGAAGCTTTCTTT. The full variable domain, with the rest looked up from reference TRBV19 and TRBJ1-1, is DGGITQSPKYLFRKEGQNVTLSCEQNLNHDAMYWYRQDPGQGLRLIYYSQIVNDFQKGDIAEGYSVSREKKESFPLTVTSAQKNPTAFYLCASSTGQWNTEAFFGQGTRLTVV.

This rearrangement joins TRBV6-1 to TRBJ1-5; possible D gene TRBD1, 5 bases. Trimming shortened V by 9 bases and J by 4 bases, and 13 bases separated the two germline ends. The CDR3 contains 13 residues. Germline loops: CDR1 MNHNS, CDR2 SASEGT. As DNA, the CDR3 is TGTGCCAGACGGTCAGGGATTAATCAGCCCCAGCATTTT. Translation: CARRSGINQPQHF.